This TCR beta chain was sequenced for a study of CD4 T cells in relation to SARS-CoV-2 and coronaviruses. Whole-study findings and limits: No crossreactivity against non-spike viral proteins was tested here.

The unexposed donors gave CD4+ T cells in about 2011-2018, prior to COVID-19. After about 10 days of culture, CD4+ T cells were isolated. As cell numbers allowed, unexposed-donor CD4+ T cells faced SARS-CoV-2 S/N and four cold-coronavirus spikes. Half the medium was replaced with IL-2 medium on days 3 and 7. CDR3 length: 17 residues. Germline V CDR1 and CDR2: LNHDA, SQIVND (reference sequence). After removal of 5 bases from V and 4 bases from J, the junction contained 14 bases not matched to a gene. As for this clone: Antigen specificity is unknown.

Data came from immunoSEQ multiplex PCR; TCRdb stores just in-frame clones and leaves some out. The data contain around 18,000 clones, roughly 77% of them singletons. Sequenced: CD4+ T cells from PBMCs, cultured in vitro. The V gene is TRBV19, the J gene TRBJ1-1, with 9 bases matching TRBD1. The clonotype comes from a human donor in good health. This CDR3 is CASSQGQGQSTATEAFF. The CDR3 nucleotides are TGTGCCAGTAGTCAGGGACAGGGACAGAGCACAGCCACTGAAGCTTTCTTT. Full variable domain (rest looked up from reference TRBV19 and TRBJ1-1): DGGITQSPKYLFRKEGQNVTLSCEQNLNHDAMYWYRQDPGQGLRLIYYSQIVNDFQKGDIAEGYSVSREKKESFPLTVTSAQKNPTAFYLCASSQGQGQSTATEAFFGQGTRLTVV.